This is a list of T cell receptor beta chains from one sample in a study of early T cells in non-severe SARS-CoV-2 infection. TCRdb recomputed calls from the 5' RACE reads with MiXCR, one row per CDR3 protein. Of 30,000 to 45,000 distinct CDR3 sequences listed, more than 8% were seen once; the top ten hold 12%. Sample: whole blood. The receptors originated from an adult who was a healthcare worker with PCR-confirmed SARS-CoV-2 infection or an uninfected control (not recorded which). CDR3s include the opening cysteine and the closing phenylalanine or tryptophan. Each record gives: J gene, clone size, V gene, D gene, CDR3 DNA, CDR3 protein. D genes are given only for firm matches. The size entry is marked missing in some rows and otherwise reads once, few, many or a size class.

J: TRBJ2-5
size: few
V: TRBV12-3/TRBV12-4
D: -
DNA: TGTGCCAGCAGTTTAGGAGACCATGGGGAGACCCAGTACTTC
CDR3: CASSLGDHGETQYF

J: TRBJ2-3
size: many
V: TRBV11-2
D: TRBD2
DNA: TGTGCCAGCAGTCGGGGGGGGCCGAATACGCAGTATTTT
CDR3: CASSRGGPNTQYF

J: TRBJ1-2
size: many
V: TRBV4-3
D: -
DNA: TGCGCCAGCAGCCAAGTCATGAGAGGCTTAGAGAGCTACACCTTC
CDR3: CASSQVMRGLESYTF

J: TRBJ2-5
size: many
V: TRBV11-2
D: -
DNA: TGTGCCAGCAGCTATCGACTGGGCCCCGAGACCCAGTACTTC
CDR3: CASSYRLGPETQYF

J: TRBJ2-3
size: many
V: TRBV6-6
D: TRBD2
DNA: TGTGCCAGCAGGGGGGGGTGGACAGATACGCAGTATTTT
CDR3: CASRGGWTDTQYF

J: TRBJ1-2
size: -
V: TRBV7-6
D: -
DNA: TGTGCCAGCAGCCCCGGGGTGGGCTATGGCTACACCTTC
CDR3: CASSPGVGYGYTF

J: TRBJ2-1
size: once
V: TRBV7-8
D: -
DNA: TGTGCCAGCAGCTCCGACAGGAGGAATGAGCAGTTCTTC
CDR3: CASSSDRRNEQFF

J: TRBJ2-3
size: many
V: TRBV6-4
D: -
DNA: TGTGCCAGCAGTGACCGGGGCAGCACAGATACGCAGTATTTT
CDR3: CASSDRGSTDTQYF

J: TRBJ2-2
size: -
V: TRBV15
D: -
DNA: TGTGCCACCAGCAGAGATTACAAGAACACCGGGGAGCTGTTTTTT
CDR3: CATSRDYKNTGELFF

J: TRBJ2-3
size: many
V: TRBV5-6
D: -
DNA: TGTGCCAGCAGCCGAATGATTCGCACAGATACGCAGTATTTT
CDR3: CASSRMIRTDTQYF

J: TRBJ1-5
size: many
V: TRBV5-1
D: -
DNA: TGCGCCAGCAGCTTGGTCCCAGGAAATCAGCCCCAGCATTTT
CDR3: CASSLVPGNQPQHF

J: TRBJ2-1
size: many
V: TRBV7-8
D: -
DNA: TGTGCCAGCAGCCCGTTGAGGCTCGCCCCCAATGAGCAGTTCTTC
CDR3: CASSPLRLAPNEQFF

J: TRBJ2-5
size: many
V: TRBV2
D: -
DNA: TGTGCCAGCAGTGAGACTGCAATTTCAGAGACCCAGTACTTC
CDR3: CASSETAISETQYF

J: TRBJ2-2
size: many
V: TRBV20-1
D: -
DNA: TGCAGTGCTAGAGATCCCTGGGCCTCGAGTGACACCGGGGAGCTGTTTTTT
CDR3: CSARDPWASSDTGELFF

J: TRBJ2-1
size: -
V: TRBV9
D: TRBD1
DNA: TGTGCCAGCGCAAGGGGGCCGAACAATGAGCAGTTCTTC
CDR3: CASARGPNNEQFF

J: TRBJ1-6
size: many
V: TRBV2
D: -
DNA: TGTGCCAGCTTGTCAGGGGATAATTCACCCCTCCACTTT
CDR3: CASLSGDNSPLHF

J: TRBJ2-1
size: many
V: TRBV6-1
D: -
DNA: TGTGCCAGCAGCACCCCCCGGGGGCCGAGTAATGAGCAGTTCTTC
CDR3: CASSTPRGPSNEQFF

J: TRBJ2-6
size: many
V: TRBV25-1
D: TRBD1
DNA: TGTGCCAGCAGTTATAACCCGGGACAGGGGGGCTCTGGGGCCAACGTCCTGACTTTC
CDR3: CASSYNPGQGGSGANVLTF

J: TRBJ1-4
size: many
V: TRBV7-6
D: -
DNA: TGTGCCAGCAGCCCCACGGGGACAATGGATGAAAAACTGTTTTTT
CDR3: CASSPTGTMDEKLFF

J: TRBJ2-1
size: many
V: TRBV20-1
D: -
DNA: TGCAGTGCTCTGCGCAGTCGGAACTACAATGAGCAGTTCTTC
CDR3: CSALRSRNYNEQFF

J: TRBJ2-5
size: few
V: TRBV29-1
D: -
DNA: TGCAGCGTTTTACCCGATCGAGAGACCCAGTACTTC
CDR3: CSVLPDRETQYF

J: TRBJ2-3
size: few
V: TRBV10-2
D: -
DNA: TGCGCCAGCAGTCCTGGACTCGCCACAGATACGCAGTATTTT
CDR3: CASSPGLATDTQYF

J: TRBJ2-7
size: many
V: TRBV12-3/TRBV12-4
D: -
DNA: TGTGCCAGCAGTTTCGGGCAGGTCAACTACGAGCAGTACTTC
CDR3: CASSFGQVNYEQYF

J: TRBJ2-3
size: -
V: TRBV7-2
D: -
DNA: TGTGCCAGCAGCTTAGATGGGGGGTACGGCACAGATACGCAGTATTTT
CDR3: CASSLDGGYGTDTQYF

J: TRBJ2-7
size: many
V: TRBV7-2
D: -
DNA: TGTGCCAGCAGCTTGAGGATGGGGGCGGGGTCCCTCGAGCAGTACTTC
CDR3: CASSLRMGAGSLEQYF

J: TRBJ2-7
size: many
V: TRBV7-3
D: TRBD1
DNA: TGTGCCAGCAGCAAAGGGGGAGACAGGGCCCCCTACGAGCAGTACTTC
CDR3: CASSKGGDRAPYEQYF

J: TRBJ2-7
size: -
V: TRBV11-1
D: -
DNA: TGTGCCAGCAGCTTTTCCGGTGACTACGAGCAGTACTTC
CDR3: CASSFSGDYEQYF

J: TRBJ2-4
size: few
V: TRBV11-2
D: -
DNA: TGTGCCAGCAGCTTAGCCACGGCGGGCAAAAACATTCAGTACTTC
CDR3: CASSLATAGKNIQYF

J: TRBJ2-3
size: many
V: TRBV12-3/TRBV12-4
D: -
DNA: TGTGCCAGCAGCACGGGCAGGGGCACAGATACGCAGTATTTT
CDR3: CASSTGRGTDTQYF

J: TRBJ2-1
size: few
V: TRBV12-3/TRBV12-4
D: -
DNA: TGTGCCAGCAGCCCATGGGGGAATGAGCAGTTCTTC
CDR3: CASSPWGNEQFF

J: TRBJ2-5
size: many
V: TRBV7-2
D: -
DNA: TGTGCCAGCAGCTCCGAAGAGACCCAGTACTTC
CDR3: CASSSEETQYF

J: TRBJ2-3
size: few
V: TRBV6-4
D: -
DNA: TGTGCCAGCAGTGAGATTTCGGGGGCGGGCACAGATACGCAGTATTTT
CDR3: CASSEISGAGTDTQYF

J: TRBJ2-5
size: many
V: TRBV20-1
D: -
DNA: TGCAGTGCTGGGCGGAGCGTCCCCTCCCAAGAGACCCAGTACTTC
CDR3: CSAGRSVPSQETQYF

J: TRBJ1-1
size: -
V: TRBV5-4
D: TRBD1
DNA: TGTGCCAGCAGCTTGCCGACAGGGGTCAAGGGTGAAGCTTTCTTT
CDR3: CASSLPTGVKGEAFF

J: TRBJ2-3
size: many
V: TRBV12-5
D: -
DNA: TGTGCTAGTGGTTTGGCCCCTGGCGTGGACACAGATACGCAGTATTTT
CDR3: CASGLAPGVDTDTQYF

J: TRBJ1-4
size: many
V: TRBV9
D: -
DNA: TGTGCCAGCAGCGTAGGAGGTCAGGGGAATGAAAAACTGTTTTTT
CDR3: CASSVGGQGNEKLFF

J: TRBJ2-3
size: many
V: TRBV10-3
D: TRBD2
DNA: TGTGCCATCAGGTCGACTAGCGAGGATACGCAGTATTTT
CDR3: CAIRSTSEDTQYF

J: TRBJ2-1
size: many
V: TRBV11-2
D: -
DNA: TGTGCCAGCAGCTTTGCGGGACTTCGGAAGCAGTTCTTC
CDR3: CASSFAGLRKQFF

J: TRBJ1-1
size: few
V: TRBV12-3/TRBV12-4
D: -
DNA: TGTGCCAGCGTGGCCGACCGGGTTACGAACACTGAAGCTTTCTTT
CDR3: CASVADRVTNTEAFF

J: TRBJ1-1
size: many
V: TRBV4-1
D: -
DNA: TGCGCCAGCAGCCAAGATAACGGGGTAATGAAACCTTTCTTT
CDR3: CASSQDNGVMKPFF

J: TRBJ1-2
size: few
V: TRBV15
D: -
DNA: TGTGCCACCAGCAGCTGGACGGATGGGCGCGGCTACACCTTC
CDR3: CATSSWTDGRGYTF